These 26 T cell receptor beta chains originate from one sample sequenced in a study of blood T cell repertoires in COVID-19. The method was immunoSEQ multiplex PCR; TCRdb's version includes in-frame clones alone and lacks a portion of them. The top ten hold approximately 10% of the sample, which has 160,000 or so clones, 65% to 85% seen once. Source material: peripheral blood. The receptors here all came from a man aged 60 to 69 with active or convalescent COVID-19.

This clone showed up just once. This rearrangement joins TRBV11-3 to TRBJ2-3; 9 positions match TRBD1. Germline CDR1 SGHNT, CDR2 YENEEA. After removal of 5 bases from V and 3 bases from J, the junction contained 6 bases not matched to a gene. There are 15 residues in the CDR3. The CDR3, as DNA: TGTGCCAGCAGCGCTGGGACAGGGCGTACAGATACGCAGTATTTT. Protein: CASSAGTGRTDTQYF.

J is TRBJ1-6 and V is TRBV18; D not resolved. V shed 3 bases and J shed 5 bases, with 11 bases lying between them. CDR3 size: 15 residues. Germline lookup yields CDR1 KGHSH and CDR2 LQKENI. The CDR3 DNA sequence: TGTGCCAGCTCACCCTACGGTCCGGATAATTCACCCCTCCACTTT. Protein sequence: CASSPYGPDNSPLHF.

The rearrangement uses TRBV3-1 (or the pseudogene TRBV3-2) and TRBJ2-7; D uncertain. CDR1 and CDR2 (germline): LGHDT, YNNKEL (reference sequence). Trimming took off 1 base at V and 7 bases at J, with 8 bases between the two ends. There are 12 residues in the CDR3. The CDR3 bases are TGTGCCAGCAGCCAAGTTGAGACTGAGCAGTACTTC. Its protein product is CASSQVETEQYF.

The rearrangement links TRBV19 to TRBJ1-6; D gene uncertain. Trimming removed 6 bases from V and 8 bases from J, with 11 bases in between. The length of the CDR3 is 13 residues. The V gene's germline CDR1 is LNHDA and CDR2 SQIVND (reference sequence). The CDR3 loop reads CASRPRRDSPLHF. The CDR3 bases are TGTGCCAGTAGACCTCGGAGGGATTCACCCCTCCACTTT.

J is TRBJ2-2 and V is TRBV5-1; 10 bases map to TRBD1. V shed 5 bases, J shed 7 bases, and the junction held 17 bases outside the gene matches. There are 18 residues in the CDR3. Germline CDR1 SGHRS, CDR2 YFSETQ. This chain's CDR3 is CASSRGTGVTQAGGELFF. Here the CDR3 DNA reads TGCGCCAGCAGTAGGGGGACAGGGGTTACTCAAGCCGGCGGGGAGCTGTTTTTT.

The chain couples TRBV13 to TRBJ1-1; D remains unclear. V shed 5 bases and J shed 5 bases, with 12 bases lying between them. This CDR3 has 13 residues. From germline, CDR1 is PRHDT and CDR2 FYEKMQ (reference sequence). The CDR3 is CASSPTRRTEAFF. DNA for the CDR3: TGTGCCAGCAGCCCCACGCGGCGGACTGAAGCTTTCTTT.

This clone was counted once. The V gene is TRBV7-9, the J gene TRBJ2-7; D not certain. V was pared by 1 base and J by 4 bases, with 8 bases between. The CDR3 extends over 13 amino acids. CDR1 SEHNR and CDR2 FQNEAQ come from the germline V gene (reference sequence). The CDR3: CASSLDSSYEQYF. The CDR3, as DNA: TGTGCCAGCAGCTTAGACAGCTCATACGAGCAGTACTTC.

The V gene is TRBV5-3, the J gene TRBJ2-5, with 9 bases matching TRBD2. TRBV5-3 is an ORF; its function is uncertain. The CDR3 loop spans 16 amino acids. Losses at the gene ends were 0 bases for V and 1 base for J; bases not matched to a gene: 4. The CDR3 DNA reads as TGTGCCAGAAGCTTGGTAGCGGGAGATGGCCAAGAGACCCAGTACTTC. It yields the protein CARSLVAGDGQETQYF.

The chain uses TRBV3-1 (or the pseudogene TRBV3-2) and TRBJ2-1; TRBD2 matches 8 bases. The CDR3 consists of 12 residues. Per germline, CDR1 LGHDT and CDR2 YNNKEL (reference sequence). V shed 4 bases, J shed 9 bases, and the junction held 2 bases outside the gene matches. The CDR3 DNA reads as TGTGCCAGCAGCCTGACTAGCGCTGAGCAGTTCTTC. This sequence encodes CASSLTSAEQFF.

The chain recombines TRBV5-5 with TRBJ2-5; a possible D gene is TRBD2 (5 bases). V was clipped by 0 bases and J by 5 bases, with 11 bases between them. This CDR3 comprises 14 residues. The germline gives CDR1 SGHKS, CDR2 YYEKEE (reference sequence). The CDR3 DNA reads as TGTGCCAGCAGCTTGGTCACTAGTCCCGAGACCCAGTACTTC. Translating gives CASSLVTSPETQYF.

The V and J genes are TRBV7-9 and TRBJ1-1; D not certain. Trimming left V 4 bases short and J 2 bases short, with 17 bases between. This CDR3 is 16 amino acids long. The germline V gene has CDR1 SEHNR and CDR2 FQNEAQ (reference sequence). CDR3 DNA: TGTGCCAGCAGCTATGGGGTAGGGAGAAATAACACTGAAGCTTTCTTT. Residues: CASSYGVGRNNTEAFF.

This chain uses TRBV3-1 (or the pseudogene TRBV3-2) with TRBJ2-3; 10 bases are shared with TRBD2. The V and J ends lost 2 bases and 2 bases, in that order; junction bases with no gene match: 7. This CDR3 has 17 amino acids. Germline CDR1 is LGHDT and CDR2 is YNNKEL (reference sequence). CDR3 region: CASSQSGLADYTDTQYF. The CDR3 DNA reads TGTGCCAGCAGCCAAAGCGGACTAGCGGATTACACAGATACGCAGTATTTT.

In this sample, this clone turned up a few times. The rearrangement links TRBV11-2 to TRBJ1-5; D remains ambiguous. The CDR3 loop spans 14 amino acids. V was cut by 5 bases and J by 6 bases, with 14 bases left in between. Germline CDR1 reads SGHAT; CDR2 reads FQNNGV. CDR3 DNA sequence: TGTGCCAGCAGCCCGTCGACTGAATCTCAGCCCCAGCATTTT. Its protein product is CASSPSTESQPQHF.

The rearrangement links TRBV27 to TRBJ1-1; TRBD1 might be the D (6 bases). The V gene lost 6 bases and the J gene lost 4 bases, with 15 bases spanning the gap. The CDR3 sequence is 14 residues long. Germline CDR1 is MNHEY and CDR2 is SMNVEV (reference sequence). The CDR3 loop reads CASSLGGVGTEAFF. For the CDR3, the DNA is TGTGCCAGCAGCCTAGGGGGGGTGGGCACTGAAGCTTTCTTT.

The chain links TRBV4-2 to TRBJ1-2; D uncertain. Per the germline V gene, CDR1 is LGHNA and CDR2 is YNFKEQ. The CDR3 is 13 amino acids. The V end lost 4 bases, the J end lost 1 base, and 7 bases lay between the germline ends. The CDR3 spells CASSPRINYGYTF. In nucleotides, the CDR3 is TGTGCCAGCAGCCCCAGGATTAACTATGGCTACACCTTC.

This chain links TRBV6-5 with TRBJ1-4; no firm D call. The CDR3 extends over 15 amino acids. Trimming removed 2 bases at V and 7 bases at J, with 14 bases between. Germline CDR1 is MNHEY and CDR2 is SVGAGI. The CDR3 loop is CASSYDGQVAEKLFF. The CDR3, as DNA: TGTGCCAGCAGTTACGATGGGCAGGTTGCTGAAAAACTGTTTTTT.

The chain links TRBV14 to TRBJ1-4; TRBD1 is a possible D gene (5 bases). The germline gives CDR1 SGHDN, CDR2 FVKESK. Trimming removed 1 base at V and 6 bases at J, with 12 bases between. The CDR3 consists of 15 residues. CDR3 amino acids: CASSQVLGQDEKLFF. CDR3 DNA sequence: TGTGCCAGCAGCCAAGTCCTAGGACAAGATGAAAAACTGTTTTTT.

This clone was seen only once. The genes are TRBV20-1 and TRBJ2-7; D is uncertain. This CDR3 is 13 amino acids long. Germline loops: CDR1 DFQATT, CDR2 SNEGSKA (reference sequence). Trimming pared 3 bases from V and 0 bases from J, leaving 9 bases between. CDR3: CSASRYSSYEQYF. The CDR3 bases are TGCAGTGCTAGTCGCTACAGCTCCTACGAGCAGTACTTC.

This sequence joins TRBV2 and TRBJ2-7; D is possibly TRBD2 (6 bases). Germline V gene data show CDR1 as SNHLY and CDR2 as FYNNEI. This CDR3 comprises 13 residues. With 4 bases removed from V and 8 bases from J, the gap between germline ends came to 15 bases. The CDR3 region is CASSGLDFVKQYF. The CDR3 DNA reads TGTGCCAGCAGTGGACTAGATTTCGTGAAGCAGTACTTC.

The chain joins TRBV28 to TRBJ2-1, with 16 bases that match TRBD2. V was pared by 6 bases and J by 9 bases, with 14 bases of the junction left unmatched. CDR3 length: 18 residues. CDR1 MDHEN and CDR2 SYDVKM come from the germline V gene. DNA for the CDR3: TGTGCCAGCAGCCGGACCCTGGGACTAGCGGGAGGGAGAGGTGAGCAGTTCTTC. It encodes CASSRTLGLAGGRGEQFF.

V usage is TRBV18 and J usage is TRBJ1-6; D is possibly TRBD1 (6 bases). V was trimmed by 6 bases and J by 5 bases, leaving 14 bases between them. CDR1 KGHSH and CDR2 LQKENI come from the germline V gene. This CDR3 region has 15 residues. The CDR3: CASSERRGDNSPLHF. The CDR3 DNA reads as TGTGCCAGCTCCGAGCGCAGGGGTGATAATTCACCCCTCCACTTT.

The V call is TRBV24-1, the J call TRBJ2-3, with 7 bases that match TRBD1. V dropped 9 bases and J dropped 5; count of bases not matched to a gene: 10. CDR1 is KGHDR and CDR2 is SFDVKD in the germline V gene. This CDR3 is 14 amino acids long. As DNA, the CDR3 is TGTGCCACCGGGTCCGGGACAGCACAAGATACGCAGTATTTT. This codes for CATGSGTAQDTQYF.

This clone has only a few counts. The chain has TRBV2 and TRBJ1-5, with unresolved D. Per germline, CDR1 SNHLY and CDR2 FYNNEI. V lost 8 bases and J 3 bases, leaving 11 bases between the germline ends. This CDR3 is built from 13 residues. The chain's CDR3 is CASQGDSNQPQHF. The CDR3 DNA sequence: TGTGCCAGCCAAGGAGACTCCAATCAGCCCCAGCATTTT. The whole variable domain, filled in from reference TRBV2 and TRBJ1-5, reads EPEVTQTPSHQVTQMGQEVILRCVPISNHLYFYWYRQILGQKVEFLVSFYNNEISEKSEIFDDQFSVERPDGSNFTLKIRSTKLEDSAMYFCASQGDSNQPQHFGDGTRLSIL.

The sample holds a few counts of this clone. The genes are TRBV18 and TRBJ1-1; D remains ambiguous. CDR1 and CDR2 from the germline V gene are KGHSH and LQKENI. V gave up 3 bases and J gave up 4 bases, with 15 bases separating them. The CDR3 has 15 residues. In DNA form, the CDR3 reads TGTGCCAGCTCACCGCCGGGCCGAGGGAGCACTGAAGCTTTCTTT. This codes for CASSPPGRGSTEAFF.

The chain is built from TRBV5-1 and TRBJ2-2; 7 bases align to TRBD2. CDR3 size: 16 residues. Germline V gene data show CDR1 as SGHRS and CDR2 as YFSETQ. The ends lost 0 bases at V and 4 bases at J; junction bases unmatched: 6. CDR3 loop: CASSLAAGVTTGELFF. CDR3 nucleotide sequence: TGCGCCAGCAGCTTGGCTGCGGGGGTAACCACCGGGGAGCTGTTTTTT.

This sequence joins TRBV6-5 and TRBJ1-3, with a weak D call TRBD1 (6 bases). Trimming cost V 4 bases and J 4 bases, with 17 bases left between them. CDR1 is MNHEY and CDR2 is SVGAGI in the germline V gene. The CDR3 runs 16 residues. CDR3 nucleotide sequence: TGTGCCAGCAGTTTAGGAGCGGGGGCTGGGGGAAACACCATATATTTT. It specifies CASSLGAGAGGNTIYF.